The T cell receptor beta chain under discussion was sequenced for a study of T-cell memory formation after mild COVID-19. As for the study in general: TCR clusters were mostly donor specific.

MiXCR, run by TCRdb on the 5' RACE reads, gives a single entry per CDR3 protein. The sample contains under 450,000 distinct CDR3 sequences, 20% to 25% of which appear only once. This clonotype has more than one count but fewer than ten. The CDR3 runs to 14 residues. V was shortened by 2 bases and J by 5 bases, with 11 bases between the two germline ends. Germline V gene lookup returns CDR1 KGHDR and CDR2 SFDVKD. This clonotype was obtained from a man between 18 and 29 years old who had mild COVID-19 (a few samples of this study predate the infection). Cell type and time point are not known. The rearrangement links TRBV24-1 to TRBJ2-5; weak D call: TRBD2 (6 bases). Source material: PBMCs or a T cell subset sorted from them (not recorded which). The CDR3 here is CATSDSGGMETQYF. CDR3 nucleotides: TGTGCCACCAGTGATTCTGGGGGGATGGAGACCCAGTACTTC.